These T cell receptor beta chains were read from a single sample in a study of T cells after posttransplantation cyclophosphamide. Produced via immunoSEQ multiplex PCR; TCRdb's table is partial and in-frame only. Here the sample spans 47,000 or so clones, roughly 93% being singletons. Sequenced input: PBMCs. Source of these receptors: a woman in her fifties or sixties in good health and a related stem cell transplant donor. CDR3s include the opening cysteine and the closing phenylalanine or tryptophan. A D gene is named only where the DNA matches it firmly. Only some rows state a clone size, as once, few, many or a class for expanded clones.

16	TRBD1	once	TRBV29-1	TRBJ1-2	TGCAGCGTTGAAGAGCATCGGACAGGGAAGGCCTATGGCTACACCTTC	CSVEEHRTGKAYGYTF
14	-	few	TRBV19	TRBJ2-2	TGTGCCAGTATGAGAGACTTCAACACCGGGGAGCTGTTTTTT	CASMRDFNTGELFF
14	-	-	TRBV5-5	TRBJ2-3	TGTGCCAGCAGCCGATCAGGGGACACAGATACGCAGTATTTT	CASSRSGDTDTQYF
18	TRBD1	-	TRBV11-2	TRBJ2-7	TGTGCCAGCAGCTTAGTATGGGACAGGGGTGGTTTTCCCTTCGAGCAGTACTTC	CASSLVWDRGGFPFEQYF
15	TRBD1	-	TRBV9	TRBJ1-2	TGTGCCAGCAGCGAAACAGGGGGTGCTAACTATGGCTACACCTTC	CASSETGGANYGYTF
13	TRBD2	-	TRBV10-1	TRBJ2-5	TGCGCCGAACTAGCGGCAAGCCAAGAGACCCAGTACTTC	CAELAASQETQYF
16	TRBD1	-	TRBV12-5	TRBJ2-7	TGTGCTAGTGGTTTGGTACTCGGACAGGGGGCCTACGAGCAGTACTTC	CASGLVLGQGAYEQYF
16	-	-	TRBV2	TRBJ2-1	TGTGCCAGCAGTGAGATAAGTGCGGCCTCCTACAATGAGCAGTTCTTC	CASSEISAASYNEQFF
16	TRBD1	-	TRBV28	TRBJ2-5	TGTGCCAGCAGTTTGGCCGGGACAGGGGTTGGAGAGACCCAGTACTTC	CASSLAGTGVGETQYF
15	-	-	TRBV6-4	TRBJ2-1	TGTGCCAGCAGTGACTCACTGGGACTCTACAATGAGCAGTTCTTC	CASSDSLGLYNEQFF
13	-	-	TRBV9	TRBJ1-1	TGTGCCAGCAGCTACGGCGGGGGAACTGAAGCTTTCTTT	CASSYGGGTEAFF
16	TRBD1	once	TRBV27	TRBJ2-7	TGTGCCAGCAGTTTATCGCCGGGACAGCTCTCCTACGAGCAGTACTTC	CASSLSPGQLSYEQYF
13	-	-	TRBV5-5	TRBJ1-1	TGTGCCAGCAGCTTGGCGGGGGACACTGAAGCTTTCTTT	CASSLAGDTEAFF
15	-	-	TRBV14	TRBJ2-7	TGTGCCAGCAGCCTCCAACTAGTTACGTCCTACGAGCAGTACTTC	CASSLQLVTSYEQYF
13	-	-	TRBV5-4	TRBJ1-2	TGTGCCAGCAGCTCGACAGGATCCTATGGCTACACCTTC	CASSSTGSYGYTF
14	-	once	TRBV7-2	TRBJ1-1	TGTGCCAGCAGCTTCAGTGCAGGGTTGCCGCGAGCTTTCTTT	CASSFSAGLPRAFF
15	-	once	TRBV5-6	TRBJ1-1	TGTGCCAGCAGCTTGGTCAGGGGACCGAACACTGAAGCTTTCTTT	CASSLVRGPNTEAFF
13	-	-	TRBV5-1	TRBJ2-3	TGCGCCAGCAGCTTGGATATATCAGATACGCAGTATTTT	CASSLDISDTQYF